Shown below are 26 T cell receptor beta chains from a single sample sequenced in a study of blood T cell repertoires in COVID-19. TCRdb's copy holds only in-frame clones and misses some; the assay was immunoSEQ multiplex PCR. There are roughly 180,000 clones in the sample; 83% occur only once, and 4.4% lies in the top ten. Source material: PBMCs or T cells enriched from blood (not recorded which). These receptor sequences come from a woman between 50 and 59 years old who had recovered from COVID-19.

The rearrangement uses TRBV4-1 and TRBJ1-4; D might be TRBD1 (6 bases). This CDR3 has 14 amino acids. CDR1 is MGHRA, CDR2 YSYEKL, per germline. The V and J ends lost 6 bases and 6 bases respectively, with 14 bases between them. Here the CDR3 DNA reads TGCGCCAGCAGTGGGGGGCGGGAGTATGAAAAACTGTTTTTT. Its translation: CASSGGREYEKLFF.

The chain is built from TRBV4-2 and TRBJ2-1, with TRBD1 as a possible D gene (5 bases). Trimming stripped 1 base from V and 7 bases from J, with 11 bases between. Germline CDR1 reads LGHNA; CDR2 reads YNFKEQ. The CDR3 length is 14 residues. The CDR3 DNA reads as TGTGCCAGCAGCCAAGGACAGAGTCGGAATGAGCAGTTCTTC. Amino acid sequence: CASSQGQSRNEQFF.

This chain connects TRBV2 to TRBJ2-3; no definite D call. Looked up from germline, CDR1 is SNHLY and CDR2 is FYNNEI. The CDR3 spans 15 residues. Trimming cost V 4 bases and J 3 bases, with 14 bases left between them. CDR3 sequence reads: CASSAPLLTTDTQYF. In DNA form, the CDR3 reads TGTGCCAGCAGTGCACCGTTACTAACGACAGATACGCAGTATTTT.

This clone was counted once. The chain joins TRBV6-5 to TRBJ2-3; TRBD1 is a possible D gene (6 bases). Germline V lookup: CDR1 MNHEY, CDR2 SVGAGI. The CDR3 is made up of 13 amino acids. Trimming cost V 7 bases and J 1 base, with 9 bases left between them. As DNA, the CDR3 is TGTGCCAGCAACAGACAGGGCACAGATACGCAGTATTTT. Translated, it gives CASNRQGTDTQYF.

The rearrangement joins TRBV18 to TRBJ2-5; 10 positions match TRBD2. The CDR3 contains 17 residues. Losses at the gene ends were 3 bases for V and 3 bases for J; bases not matched to a gene: 10. Germline CDR1 and CDR2: KGHSH and LQKENI. This CDR3 reads CASSPPRGLAGEETQYF. The CDR3 DNA is TGTGCCAGCTCACCCCCCCGAGGGCTAGCGGGAGAAGAGACCCAGTACTTC.

This clone was detected once. The chain has TRBV5-6 and TRBJ2-7; tentative D call: TRBD1 (5 bases). This CDR3 spans 13 amino acids. Trimming removed 2 bases at V and 4 bases at J, with 10 bases between. CDR1 and CDR2 (germline): SGHDT, YYEEEE. CDR3 nucleotides: TGTGCCAGCAGCTTCAGGGTAAGTTACGAGCAGTACGTC. Amino acid sequence: CASSFRVSYEQYV.

J is TRBJ1-2 and V is TRBV27, with a possible D match to TRBD1 (5 bases). V was trimmed by 5 bases and J by 8 bases, leaving 21 bases between them. CDR1 is MNHEY and CDR2 is SMNVEV in the germline V gene (reference sequence). This CDR3 is built from 15 residues. This chain's CDR3 is CASSPVLGGVGGYTF. CDR3 DNA: TGTGCCAGCAGTCCCGTTCTTGGGGGGGTGGGCGGCTACACCTTC.

The chain combines TRBV10-2 with TRBJ2-5, with D hard to call. Trimming took 7 bases from V and 5 from J, leaving 8 bases between them. The CDR3 runs to 11 residues. Germline values: CDR1 WSHSY, CDR2 SAAADI. The CDR3 DNA reads as TGCGCCAGCATGCTGCGTGAGACCCAGTACTTC. It codes for CASMLRETQYF.

The V call is TRBV5-1, the J call TRBJ2-3; the D gene is possibly TRBD2 (7 bases). The V gene's germline CDR1 is SGHRS and CDR2 YFSETQ. The CDR3 totals 16 residues. V was cut by 4 bases and J by 4 bases, with 19 bases left in between. The CDR3 loop reads CASSHTGGARADTQYF. In DNA form, the CDR3 reads TGCGCCAGCAGCCACACGGGGGGCGCCCGGGCAGATACGCAGTATTTT.

This chain links TRBV5-3 with TRBJ1-5, with D hard to call. TRBV5-3 is designated an ORF whose function remains uncertain. The V end was cut by 3 bases, the J end by 0 bases, with 7 bases between. This CDR3 has 14 residues. The CDR3 bases are TGTGCCAGAAGCTCGCAACTTAGCAATCAGCCCCAGCATTTT. Amino acid sequence: CARSSQLSNQPQHF.

V is TRBV7-9 and J is TRBJ1-5; D perhaps matches TRBD1 (6 bases). V was cut by 1 base and J by 9 bases, with 13 bases left in between. The CDR3 consists of 14 residues. The germline gives CDR1 SEHNR, CDR2 FQNEAQ (reference sequence). In nucleotides, the CDR3 is TGTGCCAGCAGCTTAGGTGACAGGCCGGGGCCCCAGCATTTT. Protein: CASSLGDRPGPQHF. Using reference TRBV7-9 and TRBJ1-5 for the parts outside the CDR3, the full variable domain is DTGVSQNPRHKITKRGQNVTFRCDPISEHNRLYWYRQTLGQGPEFLTYFQNEAQLEKSRLLSDRFSAERPKGSFSTLEIQRTEQGDSAMYLCASSLGDRPGPQHFGDGTRLSIL.

This chain connects TRBV29-1 to TRBJ1-4; maybe TRBD1 (5 bases). V was cut by 2 bases and J by 8 bases, with 15 bases left in between. Germline loops: CDR1 SQVTM, CDR2 ANQGSEA. The CDR3 spans 14 residues. The CDR3 region is CSVESGTAGEKLFF. For the CDR3, the DNA is TGCAGCGTTGAAAGCGGGACCGCGGGGGAAAAACTGTTTTTT.

The V and J genes are TRBV4-3 and TRBJ2-1; D gene uncertain. Trimming left V 0 bases short and J 5 bases short, with 5 bases between. This CDR3 has 13 amino acids. Per germline, CDR1 LGHNA and CDR2 YSLEER. CDR3 sequence: CASSQELNNEQFF. Here the CDR3 DNA reads TGCGCCAGCAGCCAAGAGCTAAACAATGAGCAGTTCTTC.

The chain uses TRBV6-5 and TRBJ2-7; 12 nucleotides match TRBD1. CDR1 MNHEY and CDR2 SVGAGI come from the germline V gene. Unmatched junction bases numbered 7, after V lost 10 bases and J lost 6 bases. CDR3 size: 13 residues. The CDR3 region has the DNA TGTGCCACCCGAGGGACAGGGGGCTTCGAGCAGTACGTC. It is translated as CATRGTGGFEQYV.

This chain connects TRBV30 to TRBJ2-1, with 8 bases fitting TRBD2. CDR3 size: 13 residues. The germline CDR1 and CDR2 sequences are GTSNPN and SVGIG (reference sequence). J lost 7 bases, V lost 5 bases, and 7 bases had no gene match. The CDR3 sequence: CAWGAGDRNEQFF. CDR3 in DNA: TGTGCCTGGGGAGCGGGAGACCGGAATGAGCAGTTCTTC.

The V and J genes are TRBV9 and TRBJ1-6; D call uncertain. V gave up 4 bases and J gave up 8 bases, with 13 bases separating them. Germline loops: CDR1 SGDLS, CDR2 YYNGEE. The CDR3 length is 14 residues. The CDR3 bases are TGTGCCAGCAGCCCCCGTCCCCCGGATTCACCCCTCCACTTT. It codes for CASSPRPPDSPLHF.

The rearrangement links TRBV9 to TRBJ2-2, with no clear D. V was pared by 0 bases and J by 3 bases, with 9 bases between. Germline V gene sequence: CDR1 SGDLS, CDR2 YYNGEE. The CDR3 is 15 amino acids. The CDR3: CASSVANTYTGELFF. CDR3 bases: TGTGCCAGCAGCGTAGCGAACACCTACACCGGGGAGCTGTTTTTT.

The chain links TRBV4-1 to TRBJ2-2; tentative D call: TRBD1 (6 bases). This CDR3 region has 16 residues. V lost 6 bases and J lost 8, with 22 bases in between. Germline V lookup: CDR1 MGHRA, CDR2 YSYEKL. For the CDR3, the DNA is TGCGCCAGCAGTATAAGGGACACGGGAAGTTTAGGGGAGCTGTTTTTT. This encodes CASSIRDTGSLGELFF.

A few counts support this clone. V gene TRBV18 combines with J gene TRBJ1-1; 7 bases map to TRBD1. Unmatched junction bases numbered 10, after V lost 2 bases and J lost 1 base. This CDR3 is 17 amino acids long. Germline CDR1 is KGHSH and CDR2 is LQKENI. CDR3 bases: TGTGCCAGCTCACCATTACCCCCGACAGGGAGGAACACTGAAGCTTTCTTT. This encodes CASSPLPPTGRNTEAFF.

The J gene is TRBJ1-4, the V gene TRBV18; D unclear. The germline gives CDR1 KGHSH, CDR2 LQKENI. The CDR3 spans 15 residues. V lost 3 bases, J lost 8 bases, and 16 bases lay in between. In DNA form, the CDR3 reads TGTGCCAGCTCACCTTACGGCGCGAGGGCCGAAAAACTGTTTTTT. This translates into CASSPYGARAEKLFF.

Of note for this clone: An end of the junction differs from the germline gene, which may be a read error. CDR3 sequence reads: CVSSSEQQGLWGPETQYF. As DNA, the CDR3 is TGCGTCAGCAGCTCCGAGCAACAAGGGCTATGGGGCCCAGAGACCCAGTACTTC. V and J are TRBV5-1 and TRBJ2-5; TRBD1 might be the D (5 bases). Germline V gives CDR1 SGHRS, CDR2 YFSETQ. The CDR3 covers 18 residues. Supplemented by reference TRBV5-1 and TRBJ2-5, the full variable domain reads KAGVTQTPRYLIKTRGQQVTLSCSPISGHRSVSWYQQTPGQGLQFLFEYFSETQRNKGNFPGRFSGRQFSNSRSEMNVSTLELGDSALYLCVSSSEQQGLWGPETQYFGPGTRLLVL.

The chain recombines TRBV5-1 with TRBJ1-1, with a weak D call TRBD1 (5 bases). The CDR3 loop spans 14 amino acids. Trimming cost V 2 bases and J 1 base, with 9 bases left between them. Germline V gene data show CDR1 as SGHRS and CDR2 as YFSETQ. The CDR3 loop reads CASSLGHPNTEAFF. The CDR3 DNA is TGCGCCAGCAGCTTAGGACACCCGAACACTGAAGCTTTCTTT.

The V call is TRBV19, the J call TRBJ2-6, with no clear D. The CDR3 covers 16 residues. Trimming removed 7 bases at V and 0 bases at J, with 13 bases between. CDR1 is LNHDA and CDR2 is SQIVND in the germline V gene (reference sequence). The CDR3 region has the DNA TGTGCCAGTATCACCGGGTCCTACTCTGGGGCCAACGTCCTGACTTTC. Translating gives CASITGSYSGANVLTF. Full variable domain (missing parts from reference TRBV19 and TRBJ2-6): DGGITQSPKYLFRKEGQNVTLSCEQNLNHDAMYWYRQDPGQGLRLIYYSQIVNDFQKGDIAEGYSVSREKKESFPLTVTSAQKNPTAFYLCASITGSYSGANVLTFGAGSRLTVL.

The chain couples TRBV6-5 to TRBJ2-3, with 9 nucleotides matching TRBD2. Germline V CDR1 and CDR2: MNHEY, SVGAGI. The CDR3 covers 14 residues. The V gene end was trimmed by 8 bases and the J gene end by 2 bases; junction bases not matched to a gene: 5. Here the CDR3 reads CASGAGGTTDTQYF. CDR3 bases: TGTGCCAGCGGGGCGGGGGGGACCACAGATACGCAGTATTTT.

The rearrangement joins TRBV28 to TRBJ1-2; D gene unclear. CDR1 is MDHEN, CDR2 SYDVKM, per germline. Trimming pared 6 bases from V and 4 bases from J, leaving 9 bases between. CDR3 length: 12 amino acids. CDR3 sequence reads: CASRRGLYGYTF. The CDR3 DNA reads TGTGCCAGCAGACGAGGTCTCTATGGCTACACCTTC.

This clone was counted between two and nine times. V gene TRBV4-1 combines with J gene TRBJ2-2, with 10 positions matching TRBD2. The V gene end was trimmed by 0 bases and the J gene end by 8 bases; junction bases not matched to a gene: 3. The CDR3 runs 15 residues. Germline CDR1 is MGHRA and CDR2 is YSYEKL. CDR3 amino acids: CASSQEDSGRGELFF. The CDR3 DNA reads as TGCGCCAGCAGCCAAGAAGATAGCGGGAGGGGGGAGCTGTTTTTT.